The entry below gives a single T cell receptor beta chain sequence along with its context. Its cognate antigen has yet to be identified. Per-base quality was not reported, and no clone a single base away is much larger than it. These data belong to a study of Tregs in tolerant kidney transplant recipients (dated by TCRdb to about 2019). Background for the entire study: Additional Treg samples were obtained by sorting recipient CD4+CD25+CD127- cells from a roughly 3-day mixed lymphocyte reaction with belatacept, in some cases after a subsequent roughly 5-day donor restimulation. Antibodies distinguished recipient from donor cells when sorting primary belatacept mixed lymphocyte reaction cultures. Before combined kidney and bone marrow transplantation, this study identified donor-specific regulatory T cells using TCRbeta sequencing and then followed those same cells after transplant. Several methods of expanding Tregs specific for an allogeneic donor were compared by TCRbeta repertoire sequencing in 3 healthy controls.

Broad study findings and their caveats: The most biologically relevant and donor-specific TCRbeta repertoire appeared to be identified by expanding Tregs with activated donor B cells. Because the study included only a small number of patients, the results must be confirmed in larger populations and under other immunosuppression protocols. Biological reproducibility was not directly assessed, although technical replication error appeared to be minimal.

Healthy control blood was obtained either as purchased buffy coats or from healthy volunteers. Healthy control blood was processed to PBMCs by Ficoll density gradient and cryopreserved, and patient PBMCs were collected before and after transplant. Genomic DNA was extracted from sorted cells with the QIAGEN DNeasy Blood and Tissue Kit for TCRbeta CDR3 sequencing. High-throughput TCRbeta CDR3 sequencing was carried out commercially through immunoSEQ, with PCR amplification with bias correction and internal controls included. In the source study's methods: Unique productive TCRbeta sequences were defined by CDR3 nucleotide sequence where primers matched, and otherwise by CDR3 amino acid sequence together with Vbeta and Jbeta genes. A sequence counted as donor-reactive if, in CFSE-low cells, the sequence had a frequency of at least 0.01% and was expanded at least 5-fold compared with unstimulated cells. Repertoire divergence was quantified by Jensen-Shannon divergence calculated from the top 100 TCRbeta sequences ranked by frequency. For any sample with multiple sequencing runs, sorting error was corrected in each run separately before the runs were pooled. The clones in this table, taken by TCRdb from immuneACCESS, are in-frame only. Not every clone is retained; where verified, under half of the shortfall comes from an unresolved V gene, and the cause of the rest is unknown. V, J and clone size are those of that table, while D and trimming were read from the DNA. For this sample there are 2,500 to 3,000 clones; approximately 40% appear just once. The ten largest clones take up 7.4% of the sample.

V is cut by 4 bases and J by 2 bases, and the space between the germline ends is 7 bases. Including cysteine and phenylalanine, the CDR3 has 12 amino acids. The CDR3 DNA has 36 bases and is translated from base 1. Reading the germline V gene gives CDR1 SQVTM and CDR2 ANQGSEA. The receptor chain draws on TRBV29-1 and TRBJ2-3; a confident D gene designation cannot be given. The sequence was collected from a human donor in good health. The sequencing sample was made of Tregs from blood cultured with allogeneic cells. DNA sequence: TGCAGCGTTGGTGCTGCCACAGATACGCAGTATTTT. Its coded protein is CSVGAATDTQYF.